The source of this TCR beta chain is a study of blood T cell repertoires in COVID-19. Study-level information: The United States, Italy and Spain were the sources of the acute and convalescent COVID-19 samples. Sources were T cells, B-cell-depleted T cells, or PBMCs; the material itself was cDNA or gDNA.

The germline V gene has CDR1 MNHEY and CDR2 SMNVEV (reference sequence). V lost 3 bases and J lost 6; bases outside the gene matches: 3. There are 13 residues in the CDR3. The data were produced by immunoSEQ multiplex PCR, yet TCRdb's version contains in-frame clones alone and is incomplete. The data contain 150,000 or so clones, around four fifths of them singletons. This clone was counted once. The specimen sequenced was peripheral blood. V usage is TRBV27 and J usage is TRBJ2-3; the match to TRBD2 covers 7 bases. The clonotype was recovered from a middle-aged man who had recovered from COVID-19. The CDR3 DNA is TGTGCCAGCAGTTTTAGGGAGGGGGATACGCAGTATTTT. Its protein is CASSFREGDTQYF.